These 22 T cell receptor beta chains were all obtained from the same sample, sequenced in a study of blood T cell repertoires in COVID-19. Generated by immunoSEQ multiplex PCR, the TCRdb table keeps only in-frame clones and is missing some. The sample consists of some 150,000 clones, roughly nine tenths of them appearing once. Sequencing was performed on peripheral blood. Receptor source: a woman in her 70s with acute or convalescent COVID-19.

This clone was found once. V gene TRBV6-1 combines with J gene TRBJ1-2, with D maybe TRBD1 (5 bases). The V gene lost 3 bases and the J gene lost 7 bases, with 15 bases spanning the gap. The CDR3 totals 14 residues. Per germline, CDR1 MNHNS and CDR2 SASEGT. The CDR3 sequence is CASSDMGLGLGYTF. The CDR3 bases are TGTGCCAGCAGTGACATGGGACTAGGGCTTGGCTACACCTTC.

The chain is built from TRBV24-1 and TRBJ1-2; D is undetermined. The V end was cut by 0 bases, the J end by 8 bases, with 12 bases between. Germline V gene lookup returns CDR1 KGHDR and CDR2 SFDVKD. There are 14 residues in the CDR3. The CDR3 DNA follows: TGTGCCACCAGTGATTTGGACCGACTTGGGGGCTACACCTTC. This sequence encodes CATSDLDRLGGYTF.

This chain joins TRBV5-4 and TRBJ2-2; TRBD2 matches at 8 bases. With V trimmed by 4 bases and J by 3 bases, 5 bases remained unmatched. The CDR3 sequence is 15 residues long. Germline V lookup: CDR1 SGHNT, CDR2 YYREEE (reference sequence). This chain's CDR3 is CASSRGGLDTGELFF. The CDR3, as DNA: TGTGCCAGCAGCCGGGGGGGCTTGGACACCGGGGAGCTGTTTTTT.

The chain's CDR3 is CASSAAGTSFQTQYF. In DNA, the CDR3 is TGTGCCAGTAGTGCCGCCGGGACATCGTTTCAGACCCAGTACTTC. The J gene is TRBJ2-5, the V gene TRBV19, with a weak D call TRBD1 (6 bases). The V and J ends lost 5 bases and 6 bases respectively, with 19 bases between them. The CDR3 consists of 15 residues. Germline V gene data show CDR1 as LNHDA and CDR2 as SQIVND (reference sequence).

CDR3 DNA sequence: TGTGCCAGCACCGAGGCGGGGGCGCTGGGGGAGGGCTACACCTTC. Amino acid sequence: CASTEAGALGEGYTF. J is TRBJ1-2 and V is TRBV6-5; a weak D match, TRBD1 (6 bases). The CDR3 is made up of 15 amino acids. The germline gives CDR1 MNHEY, CDR2 SVGAGI. Deletions cut 7 bases from V and 8 bases from J, with 23 bases between.

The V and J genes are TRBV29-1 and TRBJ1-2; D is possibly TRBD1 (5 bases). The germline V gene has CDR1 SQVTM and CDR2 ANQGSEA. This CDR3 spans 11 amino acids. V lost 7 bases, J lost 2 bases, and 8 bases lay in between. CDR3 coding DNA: TGCAGCGCGACAGAGAACTATGGCTACACCTTC. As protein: CSATENYGYTF. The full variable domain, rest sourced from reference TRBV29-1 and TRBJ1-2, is SAVISQKPSRDICQRGTSLTIQCQVDSQVTMMFWYRQQPGQSLTLIATANQGSEATYESGFVIDKFPISRPNLTFSTLTVSNMSPEDSSIYLCSATENYGYTFGSGTRLTVV.

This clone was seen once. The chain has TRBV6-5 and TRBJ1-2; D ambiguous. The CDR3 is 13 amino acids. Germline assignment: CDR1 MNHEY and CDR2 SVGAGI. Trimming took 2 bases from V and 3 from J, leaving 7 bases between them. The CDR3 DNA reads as TGTGCCAGCAGTTACCGGCTAGACTATGGCTACACCTTC. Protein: CASSYRLDYGYTF.

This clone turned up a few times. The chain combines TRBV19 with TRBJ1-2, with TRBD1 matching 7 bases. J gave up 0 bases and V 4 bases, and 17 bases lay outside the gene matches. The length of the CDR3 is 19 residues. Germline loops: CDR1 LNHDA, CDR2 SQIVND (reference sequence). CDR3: CASSRLTGVLDAANYGYTF. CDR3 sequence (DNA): TGTGCCAGTAGTAGACTCACAGGGGTTCTTGATGCAGCTAACTATGGCTACACCTTC.

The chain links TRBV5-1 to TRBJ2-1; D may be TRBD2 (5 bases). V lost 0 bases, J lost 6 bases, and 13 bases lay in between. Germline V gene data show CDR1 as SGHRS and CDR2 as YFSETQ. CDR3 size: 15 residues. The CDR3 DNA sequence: TGCGCCAGCAGCTTGGTGGCAGGAGGTTTCAATGAGCAGTTCTTC. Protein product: CASSLVAGGFNEQFF.

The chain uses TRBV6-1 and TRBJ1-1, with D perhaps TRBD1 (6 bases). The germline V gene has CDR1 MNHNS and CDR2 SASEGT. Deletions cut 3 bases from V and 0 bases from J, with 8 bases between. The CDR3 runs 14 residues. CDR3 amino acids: CASSDTGLNTEAFF. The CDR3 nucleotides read TGTGCCAGCAGTGATACAGGGCTGAACACTGAAGCTTTCTTT.

The CDR3 sequence is CSVAVGVATEAFF. DNA of the CDR3: TGCAGCGTTGCCGTCGGTGTTGCGACTGAAGCTTTCTTT. The V gene is TRBV29-1, the J gene TRBJ1-1; D is unresolved. The V gene's germline CDR1 is SQVTM and CDR2 ANQGSEA. V dropped 4 bases and J dropped 5 bases, with 14 bases sitting between them. The CDR3 runs 13 residues.

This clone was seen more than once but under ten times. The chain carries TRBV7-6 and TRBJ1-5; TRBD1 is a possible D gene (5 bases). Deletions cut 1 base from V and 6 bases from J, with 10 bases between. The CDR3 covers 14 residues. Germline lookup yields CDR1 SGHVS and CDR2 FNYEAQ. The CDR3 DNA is TGTGCCAGCAGCTTAGGGCAGGGAAGTCAGCCCCAGCATTTT. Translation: CASSLGQGSQPQHF.

CDR3: CAISWEGGADTQYF. CDR3 bases: TGTGCCATCAGTTGGGAGGGGGGGGCAGATACGCAGTATTTT. The chain has TRBV10-3 and TRBJ2-3; D perhaps matches TRBD2 (7 bases). Germline lookup yields CDR1 ENHRY and CDR2 SYGVKD. The V gene lost 5 bases and the J gene lost 4 bases, with 13 bases spanning the gap. The CDR3 extends over 14 amino acids.

The DNA for the CDR3 is TGTGCCAGCAGTTTTACAGTGAACACTGAAGCTTTCTTT. Translating gives CASSFTVNTEAFF. This chain connects TRBV28 to TRBJ1-1; D not resolved. Germline V CDR1 and CDR2: MDHEN, SYDVKM. The length of the CDR3 is 13 residues. V lost 3 bases and J 0 bases, leaving 5 bases between the germline ends.

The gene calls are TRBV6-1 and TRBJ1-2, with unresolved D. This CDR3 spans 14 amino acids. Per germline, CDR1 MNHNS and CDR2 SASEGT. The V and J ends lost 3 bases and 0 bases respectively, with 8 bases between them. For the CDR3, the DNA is TGTGCCAGCAGTGACAGTTTCGCTAACTATGGCTACACCTTC. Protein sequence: CASSDSFANYGYTF.

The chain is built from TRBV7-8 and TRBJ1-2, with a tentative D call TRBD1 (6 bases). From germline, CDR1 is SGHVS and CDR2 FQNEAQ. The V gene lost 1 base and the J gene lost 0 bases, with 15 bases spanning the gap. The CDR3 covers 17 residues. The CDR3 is CASSLEWDTLSNYGYTF. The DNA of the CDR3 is TGTGCCAGCAGCTTAGAGTGGGACACCCTTTCTAACTATGGCTACACCTTC.

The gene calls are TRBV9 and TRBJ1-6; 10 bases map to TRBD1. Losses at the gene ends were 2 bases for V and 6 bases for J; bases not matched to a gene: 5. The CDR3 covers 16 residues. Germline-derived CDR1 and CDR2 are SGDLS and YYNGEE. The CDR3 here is CASSVNRDRGNSPLHF. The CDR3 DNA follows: TGTGCCAGCAGCGTGAACCGGGACAGGGGTAATTCACCCCTCCACTTT.

The CDR3 reads CASSLDRGSNQPQHF. CDR3 in DNA: TGTGCCAGCAGCTTAGACAGGGGGAGCAATCAGCCCCAGCATTTT. The chain employs TRBV7-2 and TRBJ1-5; 8 positions match TRBD1. This CDR3 spans 15 amino acids. Trimming took 1 base from V and 1 from J; bases not matched to a gene: 0. Per the germline V gene, CDR1 is SGHTA and CDR2 is FQGNSA.

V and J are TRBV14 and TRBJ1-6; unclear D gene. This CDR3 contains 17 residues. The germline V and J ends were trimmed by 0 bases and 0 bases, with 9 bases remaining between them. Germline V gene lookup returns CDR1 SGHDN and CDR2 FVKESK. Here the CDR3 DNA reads TGTGCCAGCAGCCAAGATAGCTTACGCTCCTATAATTCACCCCTCCACTTT. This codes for CASSQDSLRSYNSPLHF.

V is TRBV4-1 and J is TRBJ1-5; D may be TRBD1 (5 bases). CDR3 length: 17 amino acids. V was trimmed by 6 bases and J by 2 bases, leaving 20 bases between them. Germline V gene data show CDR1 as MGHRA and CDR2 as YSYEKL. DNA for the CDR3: TGCGCCAGCAGACCTGAAACCGACGGACAACGCAATCAGCCCCAGCATTTT. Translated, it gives CASRPETDGQRNQPQHF.

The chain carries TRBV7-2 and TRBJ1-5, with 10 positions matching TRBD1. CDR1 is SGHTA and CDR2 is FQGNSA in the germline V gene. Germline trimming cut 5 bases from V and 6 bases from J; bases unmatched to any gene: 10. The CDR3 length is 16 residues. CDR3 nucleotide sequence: TGTGCCAGCAGCAATCGACAGGGGGCTTCGGGTCAGCCCCAGCATTTT. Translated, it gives CASSNRQGASGQPQHF.

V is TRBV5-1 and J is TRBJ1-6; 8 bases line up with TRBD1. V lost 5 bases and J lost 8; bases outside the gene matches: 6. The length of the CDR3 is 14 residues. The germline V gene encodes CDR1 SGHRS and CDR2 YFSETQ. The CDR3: CASRQGETYSPLHF. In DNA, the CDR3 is TGCGCCAGCAGACAGGGGGAAACTTATTCACCCCTCCACTTT.